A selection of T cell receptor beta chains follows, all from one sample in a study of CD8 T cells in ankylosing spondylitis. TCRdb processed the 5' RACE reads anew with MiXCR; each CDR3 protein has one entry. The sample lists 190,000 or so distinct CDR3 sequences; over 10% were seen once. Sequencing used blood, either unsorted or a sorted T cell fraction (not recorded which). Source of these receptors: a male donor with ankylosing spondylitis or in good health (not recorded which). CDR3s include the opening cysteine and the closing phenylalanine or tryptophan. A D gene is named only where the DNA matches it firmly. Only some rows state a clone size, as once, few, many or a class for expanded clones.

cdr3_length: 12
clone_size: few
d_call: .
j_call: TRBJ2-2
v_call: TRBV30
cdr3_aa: CAWSVGAGELFF
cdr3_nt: TGTGCCTGGAGTGTTGGGGCCGGGGAGCTGTTTTTT

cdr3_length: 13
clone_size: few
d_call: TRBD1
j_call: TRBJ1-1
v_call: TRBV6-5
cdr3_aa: CASSYSTGGEAFF
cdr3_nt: TGTGCCAGCAGTTACTCGACAGGGGGTGAAGCTTTCTTT

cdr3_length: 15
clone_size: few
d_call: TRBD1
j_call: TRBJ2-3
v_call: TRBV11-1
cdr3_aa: CASSSPGQGTDTQYF
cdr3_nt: TGTGCCAGCAGCTCTCCGGGACAGGGTACAGATACGCAGTATTTT

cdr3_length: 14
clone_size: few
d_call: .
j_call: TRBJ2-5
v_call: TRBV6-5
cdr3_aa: CASSYSSGKETQYF
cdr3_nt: TGTGCCAGCAGTTACTCCTCCGGGAAAGAGACCCAGTACTTC

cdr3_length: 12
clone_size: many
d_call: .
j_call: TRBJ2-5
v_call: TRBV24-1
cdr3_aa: CATSDFEETQYF
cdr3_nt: TGTGCCACCAGTGATTTCGAAGAGACCCAGTACTTC

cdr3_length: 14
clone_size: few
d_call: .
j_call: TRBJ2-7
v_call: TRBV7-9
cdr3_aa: CASSRDPSSYEQYF
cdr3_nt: TGTGCCAGCAGCCGTGATCCTAGCTCCTACGAGCAGTACTTC

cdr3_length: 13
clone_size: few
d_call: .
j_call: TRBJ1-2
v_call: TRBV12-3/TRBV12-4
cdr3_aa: CASRGSTNYGYTF
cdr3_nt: TGTGCCAGCAGGGGTAGTACTAACTATGGCTACACCTTC

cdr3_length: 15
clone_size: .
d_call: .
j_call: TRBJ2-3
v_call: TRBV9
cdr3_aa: CASSARTRSTDTQYF
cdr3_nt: TGTGCCAGCAGCGCCAGGACGCGGTCCACAGATACGCAGTATTTT

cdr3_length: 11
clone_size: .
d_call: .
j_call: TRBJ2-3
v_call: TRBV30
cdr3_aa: CAWDFADTQYF
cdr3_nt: TGTGCCTGGGACTTTGCGGATACGCAGTATTTT

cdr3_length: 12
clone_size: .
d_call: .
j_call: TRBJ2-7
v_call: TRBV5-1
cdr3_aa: CASSLGYNEQYF
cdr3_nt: TGCGCCAGCAGCTTGGGGTACAACGAGCAGTACTTC

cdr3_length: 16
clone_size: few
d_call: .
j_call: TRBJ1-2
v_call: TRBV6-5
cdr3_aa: CASSYGPGGPQGGYTF
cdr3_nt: TGTGCCAGCAGTTACGGGCCCGGGGGGCCCCAGGGTGGCTACACCTTC

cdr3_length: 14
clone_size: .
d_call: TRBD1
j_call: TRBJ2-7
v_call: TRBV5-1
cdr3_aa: CASSLTGPSYEQYF
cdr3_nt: TGCGCCAGCAGCCTGACAGGGCCCTCCTACGAGCAGTACTTC

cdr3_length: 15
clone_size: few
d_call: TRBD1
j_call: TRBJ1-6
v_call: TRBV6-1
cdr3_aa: CASSENRGRNSPLHF
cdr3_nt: TGTGCCAGCAGTGAAAACAGGGGTCGGAATTCACCCCTCCACTTT

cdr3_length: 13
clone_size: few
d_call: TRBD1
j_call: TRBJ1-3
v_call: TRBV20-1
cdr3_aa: CSADRDLGNTIYF
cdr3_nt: TGCAGTGCTGACAGGGATTTGGGAAACACCATATATTTT

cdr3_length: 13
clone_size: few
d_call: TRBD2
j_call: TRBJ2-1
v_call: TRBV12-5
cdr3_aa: CASGVLAGSEQFF
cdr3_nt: TGTGCTAGTGGTGTACTAGCGGGGTCAGAGCAGTTCTTC

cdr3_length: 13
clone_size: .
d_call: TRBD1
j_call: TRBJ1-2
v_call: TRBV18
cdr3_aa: CASSLTGGGGYTF
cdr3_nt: TGTGCCAGCTCGCTGACAGGGGGAGGTGGCTACACCTTC

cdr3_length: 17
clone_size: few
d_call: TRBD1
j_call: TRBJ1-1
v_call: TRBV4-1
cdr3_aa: CASSPQAGQGMNTEAFF
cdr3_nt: TGCGCCAGCAGCCCCCAGGCGGGACAGGGCATGAACACTGAAGCTTTCTTT

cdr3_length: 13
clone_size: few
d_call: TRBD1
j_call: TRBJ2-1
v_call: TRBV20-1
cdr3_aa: CSGSGQGPNEQFF
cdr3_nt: TGCAGTGGATCGGGACAGGGACCCAATGAGCAGTTCTTC

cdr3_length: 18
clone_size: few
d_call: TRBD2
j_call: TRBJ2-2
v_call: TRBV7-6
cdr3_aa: CASSPQGTSGGNTGELFF
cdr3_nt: TGTGCCAGCAGCCCCCAGGGGACTAGCGGGGGGAACACCGGGGAGCTGTTTTTT

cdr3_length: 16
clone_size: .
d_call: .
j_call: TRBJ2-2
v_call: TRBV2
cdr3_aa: CASSEMGGRRSGELFF
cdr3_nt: TGTGCCAGCAGCGAGATGGGGGGACGTCGATCCGGGGAGCTGTTTTTT

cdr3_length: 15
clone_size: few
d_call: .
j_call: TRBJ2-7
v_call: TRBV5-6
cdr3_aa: CASSPEGLSSYEQYF
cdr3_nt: TGTGCCAGCAGCCCGGAGGGTCTGAGCTCCTACGAGCAGTACTTC

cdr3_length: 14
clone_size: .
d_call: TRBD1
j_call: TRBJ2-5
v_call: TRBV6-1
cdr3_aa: CASSGDRGRETQYF
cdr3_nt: TGTGCCAGCAGTGGTGACAGGGGGAGAGAGACCCAGTACTTC

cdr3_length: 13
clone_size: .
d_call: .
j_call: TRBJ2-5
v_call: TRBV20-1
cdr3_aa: CSATVGPEETQYF
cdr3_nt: TGCAGTGCTACCGTAGGTCCTGAAGAGACCCAGTACTTC

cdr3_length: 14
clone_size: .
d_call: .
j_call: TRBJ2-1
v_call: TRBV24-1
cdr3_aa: CATSDGGSYNEQFF
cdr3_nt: TGTGCCACCAGTGATGGCGGGTCCTACAATGAGCAGTTCTTC

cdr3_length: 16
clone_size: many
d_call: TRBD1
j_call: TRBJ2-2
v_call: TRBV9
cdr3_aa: CASSVATDRSSGELFF
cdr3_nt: TGTGCCAGCAGCGTAGCTACGGACAGGAGCTCCGGGGAGCTGTTTTTT

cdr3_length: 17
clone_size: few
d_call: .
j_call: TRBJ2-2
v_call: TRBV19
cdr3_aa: CAVSGGSGVLNTGELFF
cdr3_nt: TGTGCCGTCTCAGGGGGTAGCGGGGTTTTGAACACCGGGGAGCTGTTTTTT

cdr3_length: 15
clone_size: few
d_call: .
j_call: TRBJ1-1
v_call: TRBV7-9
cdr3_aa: CASSLISGVNTEAFF
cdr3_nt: TGTGCCAGCAGCTTAATATCAGGGGTTAACACTGAAGCTTTCTTT

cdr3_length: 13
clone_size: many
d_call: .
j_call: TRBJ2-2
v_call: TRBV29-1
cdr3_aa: CSSVQANTGELFF
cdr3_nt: TGCAGCTCGGTACAGGCGAACACCGGGGAGCTGTTTTTT

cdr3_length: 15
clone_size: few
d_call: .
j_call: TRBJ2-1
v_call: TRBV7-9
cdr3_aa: CASSPAPGFRDEQFF
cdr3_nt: TGTGCCAGCAGCCCCGCCCCGGGCTTCCGGGATGAGCAGTTCTTC